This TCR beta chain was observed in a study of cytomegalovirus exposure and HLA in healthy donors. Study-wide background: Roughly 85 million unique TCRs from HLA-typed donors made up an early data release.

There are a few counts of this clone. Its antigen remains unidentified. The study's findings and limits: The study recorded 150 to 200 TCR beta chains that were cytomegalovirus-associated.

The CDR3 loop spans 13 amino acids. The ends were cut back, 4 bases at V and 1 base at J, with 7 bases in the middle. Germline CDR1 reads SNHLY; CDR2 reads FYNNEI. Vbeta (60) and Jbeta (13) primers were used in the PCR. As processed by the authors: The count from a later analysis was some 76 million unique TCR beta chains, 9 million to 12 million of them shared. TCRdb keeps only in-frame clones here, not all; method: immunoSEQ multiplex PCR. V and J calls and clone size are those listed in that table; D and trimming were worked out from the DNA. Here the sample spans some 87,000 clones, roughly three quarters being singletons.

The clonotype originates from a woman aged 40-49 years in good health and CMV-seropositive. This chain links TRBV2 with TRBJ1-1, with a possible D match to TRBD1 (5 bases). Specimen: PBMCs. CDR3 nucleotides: TGTGCCAGCAGTGTCCAGGGGAACACTGAAGCTTTCTTT. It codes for CASSVQGNTEAFF.